The rows below give T cell receptor beta chains drawn from one sample of a study of shared clonotypes between healthy human individuals. The protocol was immunoSEQ multiplex PCR, while the TCRdb copy is restricted to in-frame clones and leaves out a portion. The data show millions of clones, roughly nine tenths seen once. Sequenced sample: naive CD4+ T cells sorted from blood. These receptors were obtained from a man aged 18 to 30 in good health. Both conserved end residues are part of each CDR3. D genes are given only for firm matches. Only part of the rows carry a size: once, few, many, or a class if the clone is expanded.

-,TRBJ1-1,TRBD1,TRBV6-1,TGTGCCAGCAGCCCAGAGGGGGCCTTGAACACTGAAGCTTTCTTT,CASSPEGALNTEAFF
-,TRBJ1-3,-,TRBV5-1,TGCGCCAGCAGCTTGGATTATAGCTCTGGAAACACCATATATTTT,CASSLDYSSGNTIYF
once,TRBJ2-5,TRBD2,TRBV18,TGTGCCAGCTCACCAACTATCCTAAGTCCGGGACTAGCGGGGCCTGGCAGCCAAGAGACCCAGTACTTC,CASSPTILSPGLAGPGSQETQYF
-,TRBJ2-1,TRBD2,TRBV6-5,TGTGCCAGCAGTTTCCTAGCGGGAGTCTACAATGAGCAGTTCTTC,CASSFLAGVYNEQFF
-,TRBJ1-6,-,TRBV6-6,TGTGCCAGCAGTTACTCAGAGTACGGGTCACCCCTCCACTTT,CASSYSEYGSPLHF
once,TRBJ1-1,-,TRBV6-5,TGTGCCAGCAGTTACTCAATGAACACTGAAGCTTTCTTT,CASSYSMNTEAFF
-,TRBJ1-1,-,TRBV15,TGTGCCACCAGCAGAGATCGTCTGAACACTGAAGCTTTCTTT,CATSRDRLNTEAFF
-,TRBJ1-5,-,TRBV25-1,TGTGCCAGCAGTGAATACAGGGCGGATCAGCCCCAGCATTTT,CASSEYRADQPQHF
few,TRBJ1-6,TRBD1,TRBV11-2,TGTGCCAGCAGACTCCGGGACAGGATTGATTCACCCCTCCACTTT,CASRLRDRIDSPLHF
-,TRBJ1-5,-,TRBV30,TGTGCCTGGAGCCCAGGGTATAGCAATCAGCCCCAGCATTTT,CAWSPGYSNQPQHF
-,TRBJ1-5,TRBD1,TRBV30,TGTGCCTGCGGGACAGGGCTGGGCAATCAGCCCCAGCATTTT,CACGTGLGNQPQHF
-,TRBJ2-7,-,TRBV30,TGTGCCTGGAACCCGAGACAGGTCGACGAGCAGTACTTC,CAWNPRQVDEQYF
-,TRBJ1-5,TRBD1,TRBV6-6,TGTGCCAGCAGTCATCCGGGACAGGGAATTCAGCCCCAGCATTTT,CASSHPGQGIQPQHF
-,TRBJ1-5,-,TRBV27,TGTGCGTCCTGCCAGCCCCAGCATTTT,CASCQPQHF
-,TRBJ1-2,-,TRBV6-6,TGTGCCAGCAGTTATGAGAGAAACTATGGCTACACCTTC,CASSYERNYGYTF
-,TRBJ2-5,TRBD2,TRBV5-6,TGTGCCAGCAGCTTGGCCCCTAGCGGGGAACTTCAAGAGACCCAGTACTTC,CASSLAPSGELQETQYF
-,TRBJ2-1,TRBD2,TRBV5-1,TGCGCCAGCAACCGACTAGCGGGAGGGTACAATGAGCAGTTCTTC,CASNRLAGGYNEQFF
-,TRBJ2-7,TRBD2,TRBV10-1,TGCGCCAGCAGTGTCAGCGCTAGCGGGAGTTACGAGCAGTACTTC,CASSVSASGSYEQYF
-,TRBJ2-7,-,TRBV5-1,TGCGCCAGCAGCTTGGAAGGACGGCCCTACGAGCAGTACTTC,CASSLEGRPYEQYF
-,TRBJ1-5,-,TRBV7-2,TGTGCCAGCAGCGCGGGGTTAGATCAGCCCCAGCATTTT,CASSAGLDQPQHF
-,TRBJ1-5,TRBD1,TRBV27,TGTGCCAGCAGTGCCGGGACAGGGCATAATCAGCCCCAGCATTTT,CASSAGTGHNQPQHF
-,TRBJ2-4,TRBD1,TRBV9,TGTGCCAGCAGCGTAGTGGGACAGGGGGTACTCCTAGCCAAAAACATTCAGTACTTC,CASSVVGQGVLLAKNIQYF
-,TRBJ2-1,-,TRBV5-4,TGTGCCAGCAGCGTAGACAACATCGGGGAGCAGTTCTTC,CASSVDNIGEQFF
once,TRBJ1-2,TRBD1,TRBV10-3,TGTGCCATCAGTGAGCCAGGGGGGAATAACTATGGCTACACCTTC,CAISEPGGNNYGYTF
-,TRBJ2-2,TRBD2,TRBV5-1,TGCGCCAGCAGCCCGAGAAGCGGGGGAACCGGGGAGCTGTTTTTT,CASSPRSGGTGELFF
-,TRBJ2-7,-,TRBV7-2,TGTGCCAGCAGCTTTGACGGGGTAGACTCCTACGAGCAGTACTTC,CASSFDGVDSYEQYF
-,TRBJ2-3,TRBD2,TRBV9,TGTGCCAGCAGCGTAGGCCCCACGGGCGGGGGGGGCACAGATACGCAGTATTTT,CASSVGPTGGGGTDTQYF
-,TRBJ2-1,TRBD2,TRBV2,TGTGCCAGCAGTGGACTAGCGGGGGCGTACAATGAGCAGTTCTTC,CASSGLAGAYNEQFF
-,TRBJ1-2,-,TRBV6-1,TGTGCCAGCCACCCTGCCTCCCTCTATGGCTACACCTTC,CASHPASLYGYTF
once,TRBJ1-6,-,TRBV6-5,TGTGCCAGCAGCCAGGACAGTTGGTCACCCCTCCACTTT,CASSQDSWSPLHF
-,TRBJ2-6,-,TRBV7-9,TGTGCCAGCAGCTTAGTGTCTGGGGCCAACGTCCTGACTTTC,CASSLVSGANVLTF
-,TRBJ2-3,-,TRBV9,TGTGCCAGCAGCGTAGAGAAGGGCACAGATACGCAGTATTTT,CASSVEKGTDTQYF
few,TRBJ2-4,TRBD1,TRBV6-5,TGTGCCAGCAGGCCTACAGGGGGCGTAAGGCACATTCAGTACTTC,CASRPTGGVRHIQYF
-,TRBJ1-4,-,TRBV4-1,TGCGCCAGCAGCCAAGATATGAGGGGCGTTAGTGAAAAACTGTTTTTT,CASSQDMRGVSEKLFF
-,TRBJ2-7,-,TRBV6-1,TGTGCCAGCAGTGTCTCCGGGACCCCCTACGAGCAGTACTTC,CASSVSGTPYEQYF
-,TRBJ2-3,-,TRBV14,TGTGCCAGCAGTCGTTCAATTCCCATAACTAGCACAGATACGCAGTATTTT,CASSRSIPITSTDTQYF
-,TRBJ1-5,-,TRBV5-1,TGCGCCAGCAGCTTGGTCGGGGGCGCTTGGCAGCCCCAGCATTTT,CASSLVGGAWQPQHF
-,TRBJ2-3,-,TRBV7-5,TGTGCCAGAAGCTCCAAACGCACAGATACGCAGTATTTT,CARSSKRTDTQYF
-,TRBJ2-6,-,TRBV19,TGTGCCAGTAATGTTTATGTCGGTAGCTCTGGGGCCAACGTCCTGACTTTC,CASNVYVGSSGANVLTF
-,TRBJ1-6,TRBD1,TRBV27,TGTGCCAGCAGAAACAGGGGAGGAGGTTCACCCCTCCACTTT,CASRNRGGGSPLHF
-,TRBJ2-1,TRBD1,TRBV6-1,TGTGCCAGCAGTGAACGGGACAGTAGGAATACGTTCGGCCACAATGAGCAGTTCTTC,CASSERDSRNTFGHNEQFF
-,TRBJ2-5,-,TRBV5-1,TGCGCCAGCATAGGACAGGGCGGGAGAGAGACCCAGTACTTC,CASIGQGGRETQYF
-,TRBJ1-2,-,TRBV10-3,TGTGCCATCAGTGAGGGACAGCAGGGATATGGCTACACCTTC,CAISEGQQGYGYTF